This is a list of T cell receptor beta chains from one sample in a study of T cells in localized non-small cell lung cancer. Libraries were prepared by immunoSEQ multiplex PCR; TCRdb keeps only in-frame clonotypes and omits some of them. The repertoire holds about 21,000 clones, with approximately 86% as singletons. The source was peripheral blood mononuclear cells, collected before any cancer treatment. These receptors were obtained from an older male donor with stage II lung adenocarcinoma. Both conserved end residues are part of each CDR3. A D gene is named only where the DNA matches it firmly. Where a row states a size, it is once, few, many or the class of an expanded clone; other rows omit it.

abundance: -
v_gene: TRBV2
d_gene: -
j_gene: TRBJ2-7
CDR3aa: CASSGDLSYEQYF
CDR3nt: TGTGCCAGCAGTGGCGACTTGTCCTACGAGCAGTACTTC

abundance: -
v_gene: TRBV5-6
d_gene: -
j_gene: TRBJ2-1
CDR3aa: CASSLGGSNEQFF
CDR3nt: TGTGCCAGCAGCTTGGGAGGATCCAATGAGCAGTTCTTC

abundance: -
v_gene: TRBV20-1
d_gene: -
j_gene: TRBJ2-7
CDR3aa: CSAREAYEQYF
CDR3nt: TGCAGTGCTAGAGAAGCCTACGAGCAGTACTTC

abundance: -
v_gene: TRBV7-6
d_gene: -
j_gene: TRBJ1-5
CDR3aa: CASSRDRVQPQHF
CDR3nt: TGTGCCAGCAGCCGTGATAGAGTTCAGCCCCAGCATTTT

abundance: -
v_gene: TRBV15
d_gene: -
j_gene: TRBJ1-6
CDR3aa: CATSRNSPLHF
CDR3nt: TGTGCCACCAGCAGGAATTCACCCCTCCACTTT

abundance: -
v_gene: TRBV7-2
d_gene: -
j_gene: TRBJ2-1
CDR3aa: CASSSGPGREQFF
CDR3nt: TGTGCCAGCAGCTCCGGACCCGGCCGGGAGCAGTTCTTC

abundance: few
v_gene: TRBV10-1
d_gene: -
j_gene: TRBJ2-7
CDR3aa: CALREIEQYF
CDR3nt: TGCGCCCTCAGGGAAATCGAGCAGTACTTC

abundance: -
v_gene: TRBV28
d_gene: TRBD2
j_gene: TRBJ2-5
CDR3aa: CASSYTAGVGGETQYF
CDR3nt: TGTGCCAGCAGCTACACTGCGGGAGTGGGTGGAGAGACCCAGTACTTC

abundance: -
v_gene: TRBV6-1
d_gene: -
j_gene: TRBJ2-1
CDR3aa: CASSDMAGIGEQFF
CDR3nt: TGTGCCAGCAGTGATATGGCAGGGATAGGTGAGCAGTTCTTC

abundance: -
v_gene: TRBV28
d_gene: TRBD2
j_gene: TRBJ2-7
CDR3aa: CASSPPGLAVYEQYF
CDR3nt: TGTGCCAGCAGCCCCCCCGGACTAGCGGTTTACGAGCAGTACTTC

abundance: -
v_gene: TRBV29-1
d_gene: -
j_gene: TRBJ2-1
CDR3aa: CSVHPGNEQFF
CDR3nt: TGCAGCGTTCACCCTGGAAATGAGCAGTTCTTC

abundance: -
v_gene: TRBV29-1
d_gene: -
j_gene: TRBJ1-3
CDR3aa: CSVVKGYSGNTIYF
CDR3nt: TGCAGCGTTGTTAAGGGGTACTCTGGAAACACCATATATTTT

abundance: -
v_gene: TRBV27
d_gene: -
j_gene: TRBJ2-1
CDR3aa: CASSLSISRNEQFF
CDR3nt: TGTGCCAGCAGTTTATCTATCTCTCGCAATGAGCAGTTCTTC

abundance: -
v_gene: TRBV19
d_gene: -
j_gene: TRBJ1-5
CDR3aa: CASLIRLPQHF
CDR3nt: TGTGCCAGTTTAATACGATTGCCCCAGCATTTT

abundance: -
v_gene: TRBV7-3
d_gene: TRBD1
j_gene: TRBJ1-2
CDR3aa: CASSSGGSLGYTF
CDR3nt: TGTGCCAGCAGTTCAGGGGGCTCGCTAGGCTACACCTTC

abundance: -
v_gene: TRBV2
d_gene: -
j_gene: TRBJ1-1
CDR3aa: CASSDYENTEAFF
CDR3nt: TGTGCCAGCAGTGATTATGAGAACACTGAAGCTTTCTTT

abundance: -
v_gene: TRBV9
d_gene: TRBD2
j_gene: TRBJ2-1
CDR3aa: CASSAMLAGIRFF
CDR3nt: TGTGCCAGCAGCGCGATGCTAGCGGGGATAAGGTTCTTC

abundance: -
v_gene: TRBV6-1
d_gene: TRBD1
j_gene: TRBJ1-4
CDR3aa: CASRPTGGPNEKLFF
CDR3nt: TGTGCCAGCAGGCCGACAGGGGGCCCTAATGAAAAACTGTTTTTT

abundance: medium-sized
v_gene: TRBV7-2
d_gene: -
j_gene: TRBJ2-3
CDR3aa: CASSLWPSAADTQYF
CDR3nt: TGTGCCAGCAGCCTCTGGCCCAGTGCCGCAGATACGCAGTATTTT

abundance: -
v_gene: TRBV11-3
d_gene: -
j_gene: TRBJ1-3
CDR3aa: CASSLDSGSSGNTIYF
CDR3nt: TGTGCCAGCAGCCTGGATTCGGGCAGCTCTGGAAACACCATATATTTT

abundance: once
v_gene: TRBV25-1
d_gene: TRBD1
j_gene: TRBJ2-7
CDR3aa: CASSSRDRGLQQYF
CDR3nt: TGTGCCAGCAGTTCCCGGGACAGGGGGCTCCAGCAGTACTTC

abundance: few
v_gene: TRBV11-2
d_gene: -
j_gene: TRBJ2-5
CDR3aa: CASTPGTSGVGETQYF
CDR3nt: TGTGCCAGCACCCCTGGGACATCCGGGGTGGGGGAGACCCAGTACTTC

abundance: -
v_gene: TRBV18
d_gene: -
j_gene: TRBJ2-3
CDR3aa: CASSPTQADTQYF
CDR3nt: TGTGCCAGCTCACCAACTCAGGCAGATACGCAGTATTTT

abundance: -
v_gene: TRBV10-3
d_gene: -
j_gene: TRBJ2-5
CDR3aa: CAIRMGADQKETQYF
CDR3nt: TGTGCCATCAGGATGGGAGCGGACCAAAAAGAGACCCAGTACTTC

abundance: -
v_gene: TRBV7-9
d_gene: -
j_gene: TRBJ2-4
CDR3aa: CASSLRREGTGIKNIQYF
CDR3nt: TGTGCCAGCAGCTTAAGGAGAGAGGGAACGGGGATCAAAAACATTCAGTACTTC

abundance: -
v_gene: TRBV5-1
d_gene: -
j_gene: TRBJ2-1
CDR3aa: CASSLYFRVDEQFF
CDR3nt: TGCGCCAGCAGCCTATACTTCAGGGTCGATGAGCAGTTCTTC

abundance: -
v_gene: TRBV5-5
d_gene: TRBD2
j_gene: TRBJ2-3
CDR3aa: CASSRTSGTDTQYF
CDR3nt: TGTGCCAGCAGCCGGACTAGCGGCACAGATACGCAGTATTTT

abundance: -
v_gene: TRBV7-3
d_gene: -
j_gene: TRBJ2-1
CDR3aa: CASSPRGPNEQFF
CDR3nt: TGTGCCAGCAGCCCCAGGGGTCCCAATGAGCAGTTCTTC